These T cell receptor beta chains were read from a single sample in a study of graft-versus-host responses after intestinal transplantation. The assay was immunoSEQ multiplex PCR, and TCRdb's table has in-frame clones only and misses some. The sample gives approximately 97,000 clones, 91% of which show up once; more than 0.15% is in the top ten. Antigen specificity for these receptors is unknown. The specimen was unstimulated CD4+ T cells sorted from spleen or lymph node cells, collected before transplant. These receptors were collected from a human donor who was the organ donor for an intestinal transplant. CDR3s include the opening cysteine and the closing phenylalanine or tryptophan. A D gene is named only where the DNA matches it firmly. Not every row has a clone size; where given, it reads once, few, many or a size class.

J | size | D | V | length | DNA | CDR3
TRBJ1-1 | NA | NA | TRBV5-1 | 14 | TGCGCCAGCCGCCGGGGGGCTCAGCGGGCTGAAGCTTTCTTT | CASRRGAQRAEAFF
TRBJ1-1 | NA | NA | TRBV11-2 | 16 | TGTGCCAGCAGCTTAGGCAACCGACATGACCTTCATGAAGCTTTCTTT | CASSLGNRHDLHEAFF
TRBJ2-3 | NA | NA | TRBV7-8 | 14 | TGTGCCAGCAGCTCGGAGCTAGTTCCAGATACGCAGTATTTT | CASSSELVPDTQYF
TRBJ2-5 | NA | TRBD2 | TRBV10-3 | 15 | TGTGCCATCTCGGCGGGGGGATTGTACCAAGAGACCCAGTACTTC | CAISAGGLYQETQYF
TRBJ2-1 | NA | NA | TRBV25-1 | 13 | TGTGCCAGCAGTCGGAGCTCCTACAATGAGCAGTTCTTC | CASSRSSYNEQFF
TRBJ2-7 | NA | NA | TRBV6-1 | 17 | TGTGCCAGCAGTGAGCTACAGGGAAGCGGAGGCTCCTACGAGCAGTACTTC | CASSELQGSGGSYEQYF
TRBJ1-5 | NA | TRBD1 | TRBV19 | 16 | TGTGCCAGTAGTTCACAGGGACAGCCCCTTAATCAGCCCCAGCATTTT | CASSSQGQPLNQPQHF
TRBJ2-7 | once | NA | TRBV7-2 | 15 | TGTGCCAGCAGCTTAGAGGCGGCAAATAGTTACGAGCAGTACTTC | CASSLEAANSYEQYF
TRBJ2-1 | NA | TRBD1 | TRBV25-1 | 15 | TGTGCCAGCAGTGAATATGACAGGGTCCACAATGAGCAGTTCTTC | CASSEYDRVHNEQFF
TRBJ2-7 | NA | NA | TRBV4-2 | 15 | TGTGCCAGCAGCCAAGAACGGACAGCCTCCTACGAGCAGTACTTC | CASSQERTASYEQYF
TRBJ1-2 | NA | TRBD1 | TRBV6-1 | 14 | TGTGCCAGCAGTGGCGCAGGGGGTCGCTATGGCTACACCTTC | CASSGAGGRYGYTF
TRBJ2-7 | NA | TRBD2 | TRBV5-1 | 13 | TGCGCCAGCAGCTTTAGCGGGGGCTACGAGCAGTACTTC | CASSFSGGYEQYF
TRBJ1-1 | NA | NA | TRBV5-4 | 16 | TGTGCCAGCAGCCGAGCCCCTGGGGGGGGTACCACTGAAGCTTTCTTT | CASSRAPGGGTTEAFF
TRBJ2-1 | NA | TRBD2 | TRBV25-1 | 15 | TGTGCCAGCAGTGACGCCAGCGGGGTCTACAATGAGCAGTTCTTC | CASSDASGVYNEQFF
TRBJ1-2 | NA | TRBD1 | TRBV10-3 | 14 | TGTGCCATCAGTGACTCCAGGGGGTCCTATGGCTACACCTTC | CAISDSRGSYGYTF
TRBJ1-3 | NA | NA | TRBV7-2 | 16 | TGTGCCAGCAGCCTCGGTACAGTGGACTCTGGAAACACCATATATTTT | CASSLGTVDSGNTIYF
TRBJ2-1 | NA | NA | TRBV7-2 | 15 | TGTGCCAGCAGCTTAGAAGGGAGCTCCTACAATGAGCAGTTCTTC | CASSLEGSSYNEQFF
TRBJ2-7 | NA | TRBD1 | TRBV19 | 15 | TGTGCCAGTAGTATAGGGACAGGGAGTCCCTACGAGCAGTACTTC | CASSIGTGSPYEQYF
TRBJ2-7 | once | NA | TRBV30 | 13 | TGTGCCTGCGGACTGACTCCCTCCTACGAGCAGTACTTC | CACGLTPSYEQYF
TRBJ1-1 | once | NA | TRBV7-2 | 13 | TGTGCCAGCAGCTTAGCCTTCAACACTGAAGCTTTCTTT | CASSLAFNTEAFF
TRBJ2-7 | NA | NA | TRBV7-2 | 15 | TGTGCCAGCAGCTTAGCGGGGCCCTTTAGCTACGAGCAGTACTTC | CASSLAGPFSYEQYF
TRBJ2-7 | NA | NA | TRBV7-2 | 17 | TGTGCCAGCAGCGTATGGGGGGGGCCATCCGCCCCCTACGAGCAGTACTTC | CASSVWGGPSAPYEQYF
TRBJ1-5 | few | NA | TRBV28 | 15 | TGTGCCAGCAGTTGGTATGACAGGAGCAATCAGCCCCAGCATTTT | CASSWYDRSNQPQHF
TRBJ1-4 | NA | NA | TRBV4-2 | 13 | TGTGCCAGCAGCCCCTTGGCTGATGAAAAACTGTTTTTT | CASSPLADEKLFF
TRBJ1-2 | NA | TRBD1 | TRBV18 | 15 | TGTGCCAGCTCACCACTTCCCGGACAGGCCTATGGCTACACCTTC | CASSPLPGQAYGYTF
TRBJ2-5 | NA | TRBD2 | TRBV10-2 | 17 | TGCGCCAGCAGTGAGGGAACGGGGGGGATAGTAGAAGAGACCCAGTACTTC | CASSEGTGGIVEETQYF
TRBJ2-2 | NA | TRBD2 | TRBV7-2 | 15 | TGTGCCAGCAGCCGAGGACTAGCGGGGACCGGGGAGCTGTTTTTT | CASSRGLAGTGELFF
TRBJ2-7 | NA | NA | TRBV9 | 15 | TGTGCCAGCAGCGTGGGTGAGGGGGGGGTCTACGAGCAGTACTTC | CASSVGEGGVYEQYF
TRBJ1-5 | once | NA | TRBV23-1 | 16 | TGCGCCAGCAGTCAACCTGGCCGGGAAAGCAATCAGCCCCAGCATTTT | CASSQPGRESNQPQHF
TRBJ1-3 | NA | NA | TRBV19 | 17 | TGTGCCAGTAGTCAGAACCGACAGCCCAGCTCTGGAAACACCATATATTTT | CASSQNRQPSSGNTIYF
TRBJ2-7 | NA | TRBD1 | TRBV4-3 | 18 | TGCGCCAGCAGCCATGAGTCCGGGACAGCTCTTAGCTCCTACGAGCAGTACTTC | CASSHESGTALSSYEQYF
TRBJ1-2 | NA | NA | TRBV12-2 | 14 | TGTGCAAGTCGCTTAGGTCAGGGGGCTTGTGGCTACACCTTC | CASRLGQGACGYTF
TRBJ1-1 | NA | NA | TRBV7-2 | 14 | TGTGCCAGCAGCTCCGAGACAGGTCCCTTCGGAGCTTTCTTT | CASSSETGPFGAFF
TRBJ2-2 | NA | NA | TRBV7-8 | 16 | TGTGCCAGCAGCTTAGGGTTAGCGGCGAACACCGGGGAGCTGTTTTTT | CASSLGLAANTGELFF
TRBJ1-6 | once | NA | TRBV4-3 | 17 | TGCGCCAGCAGCCAAGATCTCGGGACAAGTCTGAATTCACCCCTCCACTTT | CASSQDLGTSLNSPLHF
TRBJ1-6 | NA | TRBD1 | TRBV30 | 17 | TGTGCCTGGAATGTAGACAGGGGAGGATCCTATAATTCACCCCTCCACTTT | CAWNVDRGGSYNSPLHF
TRBJ2-1 | NA | NA | TRBV4-1 | 15 | TGCGCCAGCAGCCAAGATAGGGGACTCTACAATGAGCAGTTCTTC | CASSQDRGLYNEQFF
TRBJ2-1 | NA | TRBD2 | TRBV5-1 | 16 | TGCGCCAGCAGCTTGCCAAGCGGGGGGCTTTACAATGAGCAGTTCTTC | CASSLPSGGLYNEQFF
TRBJ1-4 | NA | TRBD1 | TRBV7-9 | 15 | TGTGCCAGCAGCCCGACCGGGACAGTGAAAGAAAAACTGTTTTTT | CASSPTGTVKEKLFF
TRBJ2-3 | few | NA | TRBV10-3 | 14 | TGTGCCATCAGTGGCGGGTCTAGCACAGATACGCAGTATTTT | CAISGGSSTDTQYF
TRBJ1-1 | once | NA | TRBV5-1 | 13 | TGCGCCAGCAGCTTGGACAGAAACACTGAAGCTTTCTTT | CASSLDRNTEAFF